This TCR beta chain was captured by sequencing in a study of blood T cell repertoires in COVID-19. Whole-study context: The United States, Italy and Spain were the sources of the acute and convalescent COVID-19 samples.

This CDR3 has 14 amino acids. V was pared by 4 bases and J by 0 bases, with 8 bases between. Germline CDR1 LGHDT, CDR2 YNNKEL (reference sequence). As handled by the study authors: The assay estimated nucleated cells by amplifying reference gene primers. Assay: immunoSEQ multiplex PCR; the TCRdb copy retains only in-frame clones and omits some. The D gene and trimming were derived from the DNA, and the V and J assignments and clone size from that table. The sample has about 320,000 clones; approximately 85% are singletons. Sequences were obtained from peripheral blood. The receptor was derived from a human donor in a cohort sampled during active COVID-19. The J gene is TRBJ2-3, the V gene TRBV3-1 (or the pseudogene TRBV3-2); possibly TRBD1 for D (5 bases). In DNA form, the CDR3 reads TGTGCCAGCAGCCCTAGGGGCAGCACAGATACGCAGTATTTT. It translates to CASSPRGSTDTQYF.